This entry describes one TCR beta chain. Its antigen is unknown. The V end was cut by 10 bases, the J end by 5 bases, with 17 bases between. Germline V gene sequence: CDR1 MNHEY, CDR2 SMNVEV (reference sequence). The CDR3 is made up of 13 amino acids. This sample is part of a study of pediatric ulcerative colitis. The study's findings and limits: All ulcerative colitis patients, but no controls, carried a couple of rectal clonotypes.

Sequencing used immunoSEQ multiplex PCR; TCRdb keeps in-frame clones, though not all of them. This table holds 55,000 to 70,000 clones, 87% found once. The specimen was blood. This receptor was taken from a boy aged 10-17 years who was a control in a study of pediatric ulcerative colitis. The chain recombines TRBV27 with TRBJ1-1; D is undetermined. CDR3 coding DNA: TGTGCCACCACCGCCCCTTTCGGTACTGAAGCTTTCTTT. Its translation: CATTAPFGTEAFF.